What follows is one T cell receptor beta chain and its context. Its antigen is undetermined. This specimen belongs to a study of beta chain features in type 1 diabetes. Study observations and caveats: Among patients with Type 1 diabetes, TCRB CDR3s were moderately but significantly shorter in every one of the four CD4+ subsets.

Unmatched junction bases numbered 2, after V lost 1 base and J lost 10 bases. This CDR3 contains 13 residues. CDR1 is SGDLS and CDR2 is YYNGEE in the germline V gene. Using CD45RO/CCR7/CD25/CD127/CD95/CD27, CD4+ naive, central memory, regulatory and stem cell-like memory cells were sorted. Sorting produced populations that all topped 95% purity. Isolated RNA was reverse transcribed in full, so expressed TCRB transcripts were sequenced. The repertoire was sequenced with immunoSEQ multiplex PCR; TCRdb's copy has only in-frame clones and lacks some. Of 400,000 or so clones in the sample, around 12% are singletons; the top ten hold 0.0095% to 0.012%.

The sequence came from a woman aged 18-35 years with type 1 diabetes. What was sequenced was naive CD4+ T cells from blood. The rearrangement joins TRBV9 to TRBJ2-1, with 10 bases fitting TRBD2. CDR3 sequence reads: CASSVLSGREQFF. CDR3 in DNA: TGTGCCAGCAGCGTACTTAGCGGGAGGGAGCAGTTCTTC.